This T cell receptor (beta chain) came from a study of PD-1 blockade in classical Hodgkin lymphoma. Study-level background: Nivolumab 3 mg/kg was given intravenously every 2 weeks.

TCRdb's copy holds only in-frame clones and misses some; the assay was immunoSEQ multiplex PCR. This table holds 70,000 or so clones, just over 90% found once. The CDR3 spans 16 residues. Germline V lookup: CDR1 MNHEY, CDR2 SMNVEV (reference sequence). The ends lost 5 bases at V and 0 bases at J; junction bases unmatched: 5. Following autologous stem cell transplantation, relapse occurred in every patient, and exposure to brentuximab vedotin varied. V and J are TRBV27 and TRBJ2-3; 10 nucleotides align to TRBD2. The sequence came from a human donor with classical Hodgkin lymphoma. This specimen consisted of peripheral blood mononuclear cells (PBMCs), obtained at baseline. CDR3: CASSPGLASSTDTQYF. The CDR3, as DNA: TGTGCCAGCAGTCCGGGACTAGCGTCTAGCACAGATACGCAGTATTTT.